The 5 T cell receptor beta chains reported below all come from one sample, sequenced in a study of CD8+ T cells in alopecia areata. RNA extraction and reverse transcription yielded cDNA as sequencing template. Using immunoSEQ multiplex PCR, the repertoire was profiled, and TCRdb retains in-frame clones only, with some absent. The table records 45,000 to 70,000 clones, around 96% of them present only once. This sample comprised CD8+ T cells sorted from blood, obtained at week 0. All receptors derive from a human donor with alopecia areata.

The J gene is TRBJ2-5, the V gene TRBV4-1; TRBD2 aligns across 9 bases. The J segment lost 5 bases and the V segment lost 0 bases, leaving 13 bases of the junction unmatched. CDR3 size: 18 residues. Germline loops: CDR1 MGHRA, CDR2 YSYEKL. CDR3 residues: CASSQEIGGGAGAETQYF. In nucleotides, the CDR3 is TGCGCCAGCAGCCAAGAGATAGGCGGGGGGGCCGGGGCGGAGACCCAGTACTTC.

In this sample, this clone is medium-sized. The chain uses TRBV7-2 and TRBJ2-7; D unclear. The CDR3 loop spans 15 amino acids. V shed 0 bases and J shed 5 bases, with 14 bases lying between them. Germline V gene sequence: CDR1 SGHTA, CDR2 FQGNSA. CDR3 sequence reads: CASSLADDGSHEQYF. The CDR3 coding sequence is TGTGCCAGCAGCTTAGCAGACGACGGTTCTCACGAGCAGTACTTC.

V and J are TRBV14 and TRBJ1-2; TRBD1 aligns across 10 bases. Germline CDR1 SGHDN, CDR2 FVKESK. CDR3 length equals 17 residues. Losses at the gene ends were 6 bases for V and 4 bases for J; bases not matched to a gene: 14. The CDR3 DNA reads as TGTGCCAGCAGTTTCGGGACAGGGGCAATCGCCGGCTATGGCTACACCTTC. Protein product: CASSFGTGAIAGYGYTF.

The chain joins TRBV27 to TRBJ2-2; 8 nucleotides agree with TRBD1. Germline loops: CDR1 MNHEY, CDR2 SMNVEV (reference sequence). With V trimmed by 5 bases and J by 1 base, 3 bases remained unmatched. The CDR3 is made up of 15 amino acids. The CDR3 is CASSLRGLNTGELFF. CDR3 DNA: TGTGCCAGCAGTCTCAGGGGGCTGAACACCGGGGAGCTGTTTTTT.

V and J are TRBV7-2 and TRBJ2-7; possibly TRBD2 for D (6 bases). Germline loops: CDR1 SGHTA, CDR2 FQGNSA. Trimming removed 5 bases from V and 3 bases from J, with 17 bases in between. The CDR3 consists of 15 residues. The CDR3 spells CASSPGVGPYYEQYF. The DNA of the CDR3 is TGTGCCAGCAGCCCGGGGGTCGGACCCTACTACGAGCAGTACTTC.